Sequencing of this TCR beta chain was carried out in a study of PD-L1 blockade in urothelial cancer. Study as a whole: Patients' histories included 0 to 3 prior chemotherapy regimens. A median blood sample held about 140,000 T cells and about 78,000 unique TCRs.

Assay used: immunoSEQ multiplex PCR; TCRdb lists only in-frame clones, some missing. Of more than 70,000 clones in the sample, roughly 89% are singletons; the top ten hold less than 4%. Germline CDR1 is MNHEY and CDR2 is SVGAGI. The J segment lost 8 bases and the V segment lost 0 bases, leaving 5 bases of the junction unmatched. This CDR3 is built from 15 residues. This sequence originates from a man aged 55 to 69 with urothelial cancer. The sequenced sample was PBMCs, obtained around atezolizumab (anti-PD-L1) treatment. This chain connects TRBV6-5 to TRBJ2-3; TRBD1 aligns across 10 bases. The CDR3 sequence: CASSYSGTGAFTQYF. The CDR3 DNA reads TGTGCCAGCAGTTACTCAGGGACAGGGGCCTTTACGCAGTATTTT.